What follows are 9 T cell receptor beta chains derived from one specimen sequenced in a study of PD-1 blockade in classical Hodgkin lymphoma. Some clones are missing from TCRdb's copy, which holds only in-frame ones; the method was immunoSEQ multiplex PCR. The sample holds around 31,000 clones, more than 80% seen once. Time point here: newly diagnosed, previously untreated cHL patient sample. Isolation of CD4+ T cells from thawed PBMCs was performed by magnetic negative selection. The sample was CD4+ T cells from blood. The receptors originated from a human donor with classical Hodgkin lymphoma.

This clone occurred once. The chain combines TRBV27 with TRBJ1-5; D not resolved. CDR1 is MNHEY and CDR2 is SMNVEV in the germline V gene (reference sequence). V was shortened by 4 bases and J by 3 bases, with 16 bases between the two germline ends. The CDR3 length is 16 residues. CDR3 amino acids: CASSSSRLALNQPQHF. DNA of the CDR3: TGTGCCAGCAGTTCGAGTCGCCTGGCCCTCAATCAGCCCCAGCATTTT.

This chain connects TRBV5-1 to TRBJ2-3; D is ambiguous. Per the germline V gene, CDR1 is SGHRS and CDR2 is YFSETQ. The germline V and J ends were trimmed by 0 bases and 6 bases, with 8 bases remaining between them. The CDR3 spans 13 residues. DNA for the CDR3: TGCGCCAGCAGCTTGGTTAGTGTTGATACGCAGTATTTT. The encoded protein is CASSLVSVDTQYF.

J is TRBJ2-7 and V is TRBV6-1, with 13 bases identical to TRBD2. The CDR3 consists of 15 residues. CDR1 MNHNS and CDR2 SASEGT come from the germline V gene. V shed 3 bases and J 8 bases; nucleotides not matched to a gene: 7. This CDR3 reads CASSDGTSGARQQYF. The CDR3 DNA reads as TGTGCCAGCAGTGATGGGACTAGCGGGGCCCGCCAGCAGTACTTC.

The genes are TRBV19 and TRBJ2-1; 7 nucleotides agree with TRBD2. The CDR3 spans 16 residues. CDR1 and CDR2 from the germline V gene are LNHDA and SQIVND (reference sequence). V shed 0 bases, J shed 7 bases, and the junction held 9 bases outside the gene matches. CDR3 nucleotides: TGTGCCAGTAGTATAGATACCCCCGGACTAGGGAATGAGCAGTTCTTC. It encodes CASSIDTPGLGNEQFF.

The CDR3: CASSPGQGSPAGELFF. The CDR3 nucleotides are TGTGCCAGCAGCCCCGGACAGGGGTCGCCGGCCGGGGAGCTGTTTTTT. J is TRBJ2-2 and V is TRBV5-8; 9 bases are shared with TRBD1. The CDR3 consists of 16 residues. In germline, CDR1 is SGHTS, CDR2 YDEGEE. V dropped 4 bases and J dropped 6; count of bases not matched to a gene: 10.

This rearrangement joins TRBV5-1 to TRBJ2-2; TRBD2 agrees at 9 bases. Germline trimming cut 1 base from V and 5 bases from J; bases unmatched to any gene: 3. The CDR3 runs to 15 residues. Germline CDR1 is SGHRS and CDR2 is YFSETQ. CDR3 region: CASSLPSGATGELFF. CDR3 bases: TGCGCCAGCAGCTTGCCTAGCGGGGCAACCGGGGAGCTGTTTTTT.

The V gene is TRBV6-5, the J gene TRBJ2-1; 13 nucleotides line up with TRBD2. V gave up 6 bases and J gave up 8 bases; unmatched junction bases: 4. This CDR3 is 14 amino acids long. Germline CDR1 and CDR2: MNHEY and SVGAGI. The CDR3 DNA is TGTGCCAGCAGAGGACTAGCGGGAGTCTATGAGCAGTTCTTC. This codes for CASRGLAGVYEQFF.

The V gene is TRBV29-1, the J gene TRBJ2-1, with 11 positions matching TRBD2. Trimming took 7 bases from V and 3 from J; bases not matched to a gene: 5. Per the germline V gene, CDR1 is SQVTM and CDR2 is ANQGSEA. This CDR3 is 14 amino acids long. The DNA of the CDR3 is TGCAGCGGAGAGACTAGCGGGGTCTACAATGAGCAGTTCTTC. Residues: CSGETSGVYNEQFF.

V usage is TRBV28 and J usage is TRBJ2-1, with 8 bases identical to TRBD2. The germline CDR1 and CDR2 sequences are MDHEN and SYDVKM. The trim removed 6 bases at V and 4 bases at J, leaving 5 bases unmatched. CDR3 length: 14 amino acids. The CDR3 loop is CASSVAGRYNEQFF. The CDR3 bases are TGTGCCAGCAGCGTAGCGGGAAGATACAATGAGCAGTTCTTC.